The TCR beta chain described here comes from a study of cytomegalovirus exposure and HLA in healthy donors. Study in general: Early released data comprised 80 million to 100 million unique TCRs from HLA-typed donors. Within the Caucasian-associated ancestry cluster were roughly 79% of the approximately 390 genotyped donors.

Researchers ran the PCR with 60 Vbeta and 13 Jbeta primers. Sequencing was performed with immunoSEQ multiplex PCR; in TCRdb, only in-frame clones are kept and a portion is missing. The table has approximately 200,000 clones, 60% to 80% seen once. The CDR3 has 20 residues. V lost 2 bases to trimming and J lost 3 bases; unmatched junction nucleotides: 19. The germline V gene has CDR1 MDHEN and CDR2 SYDVKM. Sample: PBMCs. This TCR was sampled from a woman between 18 and 30 years old in good health and CMV-seronegative. The rearrangement joins TRBV28 to TRBJ1-3; 7 nucleotides align to TRBD1. The CDR3 is CASSLGAPYLGGAYGNTIYF. The CDR3 region has the DNA TGTGCCAGCAGTTTAGGGGCCCCTTATTTAGGGGGCGCGTATGGAAACACCATATATTTT.